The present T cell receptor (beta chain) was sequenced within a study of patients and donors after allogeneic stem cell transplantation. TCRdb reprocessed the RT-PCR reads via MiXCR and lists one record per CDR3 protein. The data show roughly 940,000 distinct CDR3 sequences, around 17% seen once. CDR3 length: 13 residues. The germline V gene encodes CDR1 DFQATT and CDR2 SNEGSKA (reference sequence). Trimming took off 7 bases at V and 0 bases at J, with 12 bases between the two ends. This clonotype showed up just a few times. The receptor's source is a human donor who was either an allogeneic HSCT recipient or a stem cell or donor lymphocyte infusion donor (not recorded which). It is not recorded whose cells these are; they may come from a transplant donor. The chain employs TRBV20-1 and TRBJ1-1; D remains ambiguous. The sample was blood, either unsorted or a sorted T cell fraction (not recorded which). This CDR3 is CSGGRLMNTEAFF. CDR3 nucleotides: TGCAGTGGCGGCCGACTTATGAACACTGAAGCTTTCTTT.